This T cell receptor (beta chain) stems from a study of blood T cells in healthy people across ages. Through a sample-barcoded 5' primer and a J-beta primer mix, a second PCR was run for roughly 6 to 12 cycles. TCRdb re-called the 5' RACE reads through MiXCR, storing one row per CDR3 protein. The data show under 850,000 distinct CDR3 sequences, with under 40% seen just once and over 10% held by the top ten. Germline CDR1 SGHRS, CDR2 YFSETQ. Trimming cost V 4 bases and J 1 base, with 13 bases left between them. This CDR3 comprises 15 residues. Isolation per sample recovered at least 6.5 million PBMCs. The amount of total RNA extracted per sample was at least 5.5 micrograms.

The chain links TRBV5-1 to TRBJ2-3; no reliable D call. Sequencing was performed on blood. This receptor was identified in a young man in good health. This CDR3 reads CASSPNTWGTDTQYF. The CDR3, as DNA: TGCGCCAGCAGCCCCAATACCTGGGGCACAGATACGCAGTATTTT.